The rows below give T cell receptor beta chains drawn from one sample of a study of cytomegalovirus exposure and HLA in healthy donors. The table came from immunoSEQ multiplex PCR; TCRdb's copy has only in-frame clones and leaves some out. The sample holds some 70,000 clones, approximately 80% seen once. The sample consisted of PBMCs. The receptors come from a man younger than 30 in good health and CMV-seropositive. Both conserved end residues are part of each CDR3. The D gene is left open where the match is weak. Size values are once, few and many counts, or a class for expanded clones, and some rows have none.

j_call	v_call	d_call	clone_size	cdr3_aa	cdr3_nt
TRBJ2-1	TRBV5-1	TRBD2	NA	CASSLGGEHNEQFF	TGCGCCAGCAGCCTGGGGGGGGAGCACAATGAGCAGTTCTTC
TRBJ2-5	TRBV7-8	TRBD1	NA	CASSSWDRGGRETQYF	TGTGCCAGCAGCTCATGGGACAGGGGTGGAAGAGAGACCCAGTACTTC
TRBJ1-1	TRBV2	NA	few	CASRRSMNTEAFF	TGTGCCAGCAGGAGAAGCATGAACACTGAAGCTTTCTTT
TRBJ2-5	TRBV7-9	NA	NA	CASSRGAQETQYF	TGTGCCAGCAGCCGGGGGGCTCAAGAGACCCAGTACTTC
TRBJ1-2	TRBV12-2	NA	NA	CASRLVGRINYGYTF	TGTGCAAGTCGCTTAGTGGGGCGTATTAACTATGGCTACACCTTC
TRBJ1-2	TRBV6-6	NA	once	CASSGQNYGYTF	TGTGCCAGCAGCGGACAGAACTATGGCTACACCTTC
TRBJ2-7	TRBV7-9	TRBD1	NA	CASSPTGDNEQYF	TGTGCCAGCAGCCCTACAGGGGACAACGAGCAGTACTTC
TRBJ1-2	TRBV30	TRBD1	NA	CAWSLQGTDGYTF	TGTGCCTGGAGCCTACAGGGGACCGATGGCTACACCTTC
TRBJ1-4	TRBV6-5	NA	medium-sized	CASSPSYLGEKLFF	TGTGCCAGCAGTCCTTCCTATCTTGGTGAAAAACTGTTTTTT
TRBJ1-2	TRBV7-8	TRBD1	once	CASSLDEGAWANYGYTF	TGTGCCAGCAGCTTAGATGAGGGGGCATGGGCTAACTATGGCTACACCTTC
TRBJ2-7	TRBV5-4	NA	once	CASSFSGFEQYF	TGTGCCAGCAGCTTTTCGGGGTTCGAGCAGTACTTC
TRBJ2-7	TRBV12-5	TRBD2	NA	CASGLVGTSGIQYF	TGTGCTAGTGGTTTGGTAGGGACTAGCGGGATTCAGTACTTC
TRBJ2-7	TRBV11-1	NA	NA	CASSRQEYYEQYF	TGTGCCAGCAGCCGCCAGGAATACTACGAGCAGTACTTC
TRBJ2-7	TRBV9	NA	NA	CASSVSGNNYEQYF	TGTGCCAGCAGCGTGTCCGGGAATAACTACGAGCAGTACTTC
TRBJ1-2	TRBV30	NA	NA	CAWSHKGVPPHTF	TGTGCCTGGAGTCACAAGGGGGTTCCACCCCACACCTTC
TRBJ1-1	TRBV6-5	NA	NA	CATYTTRNTEAFF	TGTGCCACCTACACTACACGTAACACTGAAGCTTTCTTT
TRBJ2-7	TRBV9	NA	few	CASSGLRGGREQYF	TGTGCCAGCAGCGGACTTAGGGGGGGTCGCGAGCAGTACTTC
TRBJ1-6	TRBV5-4	TRBD1	NA	CASSRDSQSSYNSPLHF	TGTGCCAGCAGCCGGGACAGCCAGAGCTCCTATAATTCACCCCTCCACTTT
TRBJ2-5	TRBV6-5	NA	NA	CASSYGGRETQYF	TGTGCCAGCAGTTACGGCGGGCGGGAGACCCAGTACTTC
TRBJ1-4	TRBV5-1	TRBD1	NA	CASSLGPGQGFSTNEKLFF	TGCGCCAGCAGCTTGGGTCCGGGACAGGGGTTTAGTACTAATGAAAAACTGTTTTTT
TRBJ1-2	TRBV30	TRBD1	NA	CAAPGQGALGGGYTF	TGTGCTGCACCGGGACAGGGGGCGCTGGGGGGAGGCTACACCTTC
TRBJ2-1	TRBV9	TRBD2	NA	CASSDRLAGGAEQFF	TGTGCCAGCAGCGACCGACTAGCGGGGGGGGCTGAGCAGTTCTTC
TRBJ2-5	TRBV30	TRBD2	NA	CAWSSGGARETQYF	TGTGCCTGGTCCAGCGGGGGGGCCCGAGAGACCCAGTACTTC
TRBJ2-7	TRBV6-5	NA	NA	CASSYSTVPGEGEQYF	TGTGCCAGCAGTTACTCGACCGTTCCAGGGGAGGGGGAGCAGTACTTC
TRBJ2-6	TRBV2	NA	NA	CASRIPGSGANVLTF	TGTGCCAGCAGAATTCCAGGGTCTGGGGCCAACGTCCTGACTTTC
TRBJ2-7	TRBV7-9	TRBD1	NA	CASSPRDRYTEQYF	TGTGCCAGCAGCCCCCGGGACAGGTATACGGAGCAGTACTTC
TRBJ1-5	TRBV11-2	NA	few	CASSLVGGGNQPQHF	TGTGCCAGCAGCTTAGTTGGCGGGGGCAATCAGCCCCAGCATTTT
TRBJ1-1	TRBV18	NA	NA	CASSPSAGSTEAFF	TGTGCCAGCTCACCATCGGCAGGTTCCACTGAAGCTTTCTTT
TRBJ1-1	TRBV7-6	TRBD1	NA	CASSPPGQGSAFF	TGTGCCAGCAGCCCGCCCGGACAGGGTTCGGCTTTCTTT
TRBJ1-1	TRBV4-1	NA	NA	CASSPIETGPLNTEAFF	TGCGCCAGCAGCCCCATCGAGACAGGCCCCCTGAACACTGAAGCTTTCTTT
TRBJ2-2	TRBV6-5	TRBD1	NA	CASKPGQRTGELFF	TGTGCCAGCAAGCCGGGACAGCGCACCGGGGAGCTGTTTTTT
TRBJ2-3	TRBV30	NA	NA	CAWSVSGGATDTQYF	TGTGCCTGGAGTGTATCCGGTGGGGCTACAGATACGCAGTATTTT
TRBJ2-3	TRBV6-1	TRBD2	NA	CASLPTSGSDTQYF	TGTGCCAGCCTCCCGACTAGCGGATCGGATACGCAGTATTTT
TRBJ1-2	TRBV6-6	NA	NA	CASIPTGGAGGYTF	TGTGCCAGCATACCCACGGGAGGGGCCGGTGGCTACACCTTC
TRBJ1-3	TRBV4-2	TRBD1	few	CASSQDPGQGADTIYF	TGTGCCAGCAGCCAAGACCCGGGACAGGGGGCGGACACCATATATTTT
TRBJ1-1	TRBV20-1	NA	NA	CSASTGTEAFF	TGCAGTGCTAGTACGGGCACTGAAGCTTTCTTT